One and the same sample provided the 26 T cell receptor beta chains below, sequenced in a study of blood T cell repertoires in COVID-19. Data came from immunoSEQ multiplex PCR; TCRdb stores just in-frame clones and leaves some out. The data show around 160,000 clones, around four fifths seen once. Sequencing was done on a sample of PBMCs or T cells enriched from blood (not recorded which). Receptor source: a woman aged 55 to 70 who had recovered from COVID-19.

The chain is built from TRBV9 and TRBJ2-1, with 8 bases lining up with TRBD2. The CDR3 loop spans 14 amino acids. The V and J ends lost 4 bases and 3 bases, in that order; junction bases with no gene match: 3. Germline V gene sequence: CDR1 SGDLS, CDR2 YYNGEE. DNA of the CDR3: TGTGCCAGCAGCAAAACTAGCGGCTACAATGAGCAGTTCTTC. Residues: CASSKTSGYNEQFF. Full variable domain (outside the CDR3, taken from reference TRBV9 and TRBJ2-1): DSGVTQTPKHLITATGQRVTLRCSPRSGDLSVYWYQQSLDQGLQFLIQYYNGEERAKGNILERFSAQQFPDLHSELNLSSLELGDSALYFCASSKTSGYNEQFFGPGTRLTVL.

V and J are TRBV9 and TRBJ1-3; TRBD1 matches at 9 bases. This CDR3 has 16 amino acids. Germline V lookup: CDR1 SGDLS, CDR2 YYNGEE. The ends lost 4 bases at V and 0 bases at J; junction bases unmatched: 5. CDR3 DNA sequence: TGTGCCAGCAGCCGAACAGGGGGCAGCTCTGGAAACACCATATATTTT. The encoded protein is CASSRTGGSSGNTIYF.

This clone was picked up a small number of times. The chain has TRBV9 and TRBJ2-2, with a weak D call TRBD2 (5 bases). This CDR3 region has 15 residues. The V gene lost 4 bases and the J gene lost 3 bases, with 13 bases spanning the gap. CDR1 is SGDLS and CDR2 is YYNGEE in the germline V gene. The CDR3 loop reads CASSLPTGDTGELFF. The DNA for the CDR3 is TGTGCCAGCAGCCTCCCCACCGGGGACACCGGGGAGCTGTTTTTT.

This clone is a singleton in its sample. The chain joins TRBV7-2 to TRBJ2-4; tentative D call: TRBD1 (5 bases). Trimming cost V 3 bases and J 6 bases, with 15 bases left between them. CDR1 and CDR2 (germline): SGHTA, FQGNSA. The CDR3 sequence is 15 residues long. DNA of the CDR3: TGTGCCAGCAGCTTCGCTGCAGGGCGAGGAAACATTCAGTACTTC. As protein: CASSFAAGRGNIQYF.

The gene calls are TRBV28 and TRBJ1-2; TRBD1 is a possible D gene (5 bases). The CDR3 spans 13 residues. CDR1 is MDHEN and CDR2 is SYDVKM in the germline V gene. The germline V and J ends were trimmed by 6 bases and 8 bases, with 16 bases remaining between them. The CDR3 loop is CASSLDRVEGYTF. The DNA for the CDR3 is TGTGCCAGCAGCCTTGACAGAGTCGAGGGCTACACCTTC.

Concerning this clone itself: A junction end diverges from the germline sequence, so it may reflect a read error. The chain joins TRBV10-3 to TRBJ2-7, with TRBD2 identical over 12 bases. CDR3 length: 14 amino acids. The germline V gene encodes CDR1 ENHRY and CDR2 SYGVKD. The CDR3 loop is CAISEWEGTSGYSF. The CDR3 region has the DNA TGTGCCATCAGTGAGTGGGAGGGGACTAGCGGGTACTCCTTC.

The chain uses TRBV9 and TRBJ2-7; 8 positions match TRBD1. The CDR3 has 15 amino acids. Germline CDR1 and CDR2: SGDLS and YYNGEE. V lost 4 bases, J lost 6 bases, and 12 bases stayed unmatched. CDR3 protein: CASSKDGQGTGEQYF. Here the CDR3 DNA reads TGTGCCAGCAGCAAAGATGGACAGGGAACGGGCGAGCAGTACTTC.

This chain joins TRBV10-1 and TRBJ2-2; 12 nucleotides agree with TRBD2. Losses at the gene ends were 6 bases for V and 8 bases for J; bases not matched to a gene: 4. CDR1 is WNHNN, CDR2 SYGVQD, per germline (reference sequence). The CDR3 length is 14 residues. DNA of the CDR3: TGCGCCAGCAGCAGACTAGCGGGAGTTGGGGAGCTGTTTTTT. Residues: CASSRLAGVGELFF.

The rearrangement uses TRBV6-5 and TRBJ2-7, with 13 nucleotides matching TRBD2. V shed 8 bases, J shed 5 bases, and the junction held 6 bases outside the gene matches. The CDR3 runs to 14 residues. CDR1 is MNHEY and CDR2 is SVGAGI in the germline V gene. The CDR3 DNA reads TGTGCCAGCTCTTCGGGACTAGCGGGAAACGAGCAGTACTTC. Amino acids: CASSSGLAGNEQYF.

The rearrangement uses TRBV29-1 and TRBJ2-3; 14 bases agree with TRBD2. The length of the CDR3 is 15 residues. Germline loops: CDR1 SQVTM, CDR2 ANQGSEA. V trimming: 6 bases; J trimming: 1 base; junction bases outside the gene matches: 3. CDR3 in amino acids: CSVGTSGSRTDTQYF. In nucleotides, the CDR3 is TGCAGCGTCGGGACTAGCGGGAGCCGCACAGATACGCAGTATTTT.

The genes are TRBV19 and TRBJ2-1; D not resolved. The CDR3 consists of 12 residues. Germline V gene sequence: CDR1 LNHDA, CDR2 SQIVND (reference sequence). V was trimmed by 5 bases and J by 6 bases, leaving 8 bases between them. CDR3 bases: TGTGCCAGTAGTGTGAGGATCAATGAGCAGTTCTTC. Protein product: CASSVRINEQFF.

In DNA form, the CDR3 reads TGCAGCGTTATGCCCCGTATGTGGCTGAACACTGAAGCTTTCTTT. Its protein product is CSVMPRMWLNTEAFF. The chain couples TRBV29-1 to TRBJ1-1; D unresolved. V was cut by 5 bases and J by 0 bases, with 16 bases left in between. The CDR3 consists of 15 residues. Germline CDR1 SQVTM, CDR2 ANQGSEA.

There are a few counts of this clone. The gene calls are TRBV28 and TRBJ1-4; tentatively, D is TRBD1 (6 bases). This CDR3 comprises 13 residues. Germline assignment: CDR1 MDHEN and CDR2 SYDVKM. V lost 7 bases to trimming and J lost 8 bases, with 14 bases between them. In DNA form, the CDR3 reads TGTGCCAGCACCCTTAGAAGGGGGGAAAAACTGTTTTTT. Protein: CASTLRRGEKLFF.

J is TRBJ1-4 and V is TRBV4-2, with TRBD1 matching over 7 bases. This CDR3 is 16 amino acids long. CDR1 and CDR2 from the germline V gene are LGHNA and YNFKEQ. Trimming cost V 1 base and J 6 bases; bases outside gene matches: 8. The CDR3 region has the DNA TGTGCCAGCAGCCAAGTGGTTCAGGGGGAACATGAAAAACTGTTTTTT. Translated, it gives CASSQVVQGEHEKLFF.

The genes are TRBV24-1 and TRBJ2-1, with 8 bases identical to TRBD2. The length of the CDR3 is 14 residues. After removal of 2 bases from V and 7 bases from J, the junction contained 3 bases not matched to a gene. In germline, CDR1 is KGHDR, CDR2 SFDVKD. CDR3 bases: TGTGCCACCAGTGATTCCGCTAGCGGGAATGAGCAGTTCTTC. Translated, it gives CATSDSASGNEQFF.

The V call is TRBV27, the J call TRBJ1-1; 8 nucleotides match TRBD1. The V segment lost 5 bases and the J segment 0 bases; nucleotides outside the gene matches: 5. From germline, CDR1 is MNHEY and CDR2 SMNVEV (reference sequence). This CDR3 contains 15 residues. CDR3 sequence reads: CASSGDRGMNTEAFF. CDR3 nucleotide sequence: TGTGCCAGCAGTGGAGACAGGGGCATGAACACTGAAGCTTTCTTT.

The J gene is TRBJ1-1, the V gene TRBV2; D not resolved. V shed 5 bases and J shed 2 bases, with 9 bases lying between them. This CDR3 region has 13 residues. Per the germline V gene, CDR1 is SNHLY and CDR2 is FYNNEI. This chain's CDR3 is CASSPYGNTEAFF. CDR3 sequence (DNA): TGTGCCAGCAGTCCGTACGGTAACACTGAAGCTTTCTTT.

This chain links TRBV29-1 with TRBJ1-1; 8 nucleotides match TRBD1. The CDR3 consists of 14 residues. After removal of 3 bases from V and 5 bases from J, the junction contained 8 bases not matched to a gene. The germline CDR1 and CDR2 sequences are SQVTM and ANQGSEA. CDR3 amino acids: CSVDAGRGRTEAFF. DNA of the CDR3: TGCAGCGTTGATGCCGGCAGGGGGCGGACTGAAGCTTTCTTT. Complete variable domain (other parts from reference TRBV29-1 and TRBJ1-1): SAVISQKPSRDICQRGTSLTIQCQVDSQVTMMFWYRQQPGQSLTLIATANQGSEATYESGFVIDKFPISRPNLTFSTLTVSNMSPEDSSIYLCSVDAGRGRTEAFFGQGTRLTVV.

The chain carries TRBV29-1 and TRBJ1-2; 10 nucleotides align to TRBD1. Germline V gives CDR1 SQVTM, CDR2 ANQGSEA. V shed 4 bases, J shed 4 bases, and the junction held 3 bases outside the gene matches. The CDR3 consists of 13 residues. CDR3 sequence (DNA): TGCAGCGTTGGACAGGGGGCGACCTATGGCTACACCTTC. Encoded protein: CSVGQGATYGYTF.

This clone appeared a single time. The rearrangement uses TRBV5-1 and TRBJ2-1; 9 positions match TRBD2. J was trimmed by 14 bases and V by 0 bases; bases with no gene match: 9. CDR3 length: 14 amino acids. Germline CDR1 reads SGHRS; CDR2 reads YFSETQ. CDR3 DNA sequence: TGCGCCAGCAGCTTGGATTCAGGCGGGAGGGCCGAGTTCTTC. This encodes CASSLDSGGRAEFF.

This sequence joins TRBV5-4 and TRBJ1-6, with a tentative D call TRBD1 (6 bases). This CDR3 has 16 amino acids. Germline V gives CDR1 SGHNT, CDR2 YYREEE (reference sequence). V was shortened by 0 bases and J by 3 bases, with 10 bases between the two germline ends. The DNA of the CDR3 is TGTGCCAGCAGCTTGGGACAGGATCGCTATAATTCACCCCTCCACTTT. Protein sequence: CASSLGQDRYNSPLHF. Variable domain in full (rest from reference TRBV5-4 and TRBJ1-6): ETGVTQSPTHLIKTRGQQVTLRCSSQSGHNTVSWYQQALGQGPQFIFQYYREEENGRGNFPPRFSGLQFPNYSSELNVNALELDDSALYLCASSLGQDRYNSPLHFGNGTRLTVT.

This clone was seen only once. The chain links TRBV5-1 to TRBJ1-2; 12 nucleotides agree with TRBD1. Trimming took 5 bases from V and 4 from J; bases not matched to a gene: 6. Germline V gene sequence: CDR1 SGHRS, CDR2 YFSETQ. The CDR3 extends over 15 amino acids. CDR3 sequence reads: CASSPGTGGLYGYTF. DNA for the CDR3: TGCGCCAGCAGTCCCGGGACAGGGGGCCTCTATGGCTACACCTTC.

The chain carries TRBV25-1 and TRBJ2-7; 10 bases map to TRBD1. Germline V gene data show CDR1 as MGHDK and CDR2 as SYGVNS. The ends lost 5 bases at V and 4 bases at J; junction bases unmatched: 11. The CDR3 is 16 amino acids. The CDR3, as DNA: TGTGCCAGCAGTCGTATGCAAGGGACAGGGGATTACGAGCAGTACTTC. Protein product: CASSRMQGTGDYEQYF.

The rearrangement joins TRBV24-1 to TRBJ2-1; 9 bases are a match to TRBD2. The CDR3 spans 20 residues. Germline assignment: CDR1 KGHDR and CDR2 SFDVKD. The junction had 15 bases not matched to a gene; V was cut back by 4 bases and J by 0 bases. The CDR3 DNA sequence: TGTGCCACCAGTGACCGACCCGGGCGGGGGGGCCTGAGCTCCTACAATGAGCAGTTCTTC. Its translation: CATSDRPGRGGLSSYNEQFF.

The gene calls are TRBV19 and TRBJ2-2; TRBD1 matches 7 bases. The length of the CDR3 is 14 residues. The germline V gene encodes CDR1 LNHDA and CDR2 SQIVND (reference sequence). V was clipped by 6 bases and J by 3 bases; unmatched bases: 4. The CDR3 reads CASRPDRYTGELFF. Written as DNA, the CDR3 is TGTGCCAGTAGACCGGACAGGTACACCGGGGAGCTGTTTTTT.

The V and J genes are TRBV19 and TRBJ2-3, with D unclear. V was clipped by 5 bases and J by 5 bases, with 5 bases between them. The CDR3 runs to 11 residues. The germline gives CDR1 LNHDA, CDR2 SQIVND (reference sequence). CDR3 sequence reads: CASSLIDTQYF. CDR3 nucleotides: TGTGCCAGTAGTTTAATAGATACGCAGTATTTT.